The rows below give T cell receptor beta chains drawn from one sample of a study of blood T cell repertoires in COVID-19. Profiled with immunoSEQ multiplex PCR; TCRdb holds only in-frame clones, not every one. The sample contains 300,000 or so clones, about 89% of which appear only once. Material: peripheral blood. These receptors were taken from a woman aged 40 to 49 who had recovered from COVID-19. Each CDR3 is given with its conserved first and last residue. Each record gives: clone size, D gene, J gene, V gene, CDR3 protein, CDR3 DNA. A D gene is named only where the DNA matches it firmly. Size is stated for part of the rows, as once, few or many counts, or as a class when the clone is expanded.

>-|TRBD2|TRBJ2-1|TRBV9
CASSALGSSGGYNEQFF
TGTGCCAGCAGCGCCCTCGGTTCTAGCGGGGGCTACAATGAGCAGTTCTTC
>-|-|TRBJ1-1|TRBV7-4
CASSLVSTEAFF
TGTGCCAGCAGCTTAGTATCCACTGAAGCTTTCTTT
>few|TRBD1|TRBJ2-5|TRBV19
CASSIARTGGTQYF
TGTGCCAGTAGTATAGCCAGGACAGGGGGGACCCAGTACTTC
>-|-|TRBJ2-7|TRBV3-1/TRBV3-2
CASSQSRYEQYF
TGTGCCAGCAGCCAAAGCCGCTACGAGCAGTACTTC
>-|-|TRBJ1-2|TRBV5-1
CASSDRLSSDGYTF
TGCGCCAGCAGCGATCGCCTGTCAAGCGATGGCTACACCTTC
>-|-|TRBJ2-2|TRBV9
CASSAKYTGELFF
TGTGCCAGCAGCGCTAAATACACCGGGGAGCTGTTTTTT
>-|-|TRBJ2-3|TRBV27
CASSLVGGPPDTQYF
TGTGCCAGCAGTTTAGTGGGGGGACCCCCAGATACGCAGTATTTT
>once|TRBD2|TRBJ2-7|TRBV6-5
CASSYSGGGPFEQYF
TGTGCCAGCAGTTACTCGGGCGGGGGGCCGTTTGAGCAGTACTTC
>-|-|TRBJ2-7|TRBV5-1
CASSPLRGEQYF
TGCGCCAGCAGCCCTCTTCGGGGGGAGCAGTACTTC
>-|-|TRBJ1-5|TRBV2
CASSQAGGEGQPQHF
TGTGCCAGCAGTCAAGCGGGGGGAGAAGGCCAGCCCCAGCATTTT
>-|-|TRBJ2-3|TRBV3-1/TRBV3-2
CASSELRRSDTQYF
TGTGCCAGCAGCGAACTAAGAAGATCAGATACGCAGTATTTT
>-|TRBD2|TRBJ2-2|TRBV5-1
CASSLLAGAPGELFF
TGCGCCAGCAGCTTACTAGCGGGGGCCCCCGGGGAGCTGTTTTTT
>-|-|TRBJ1-1|TRBV5-4
CASSKSQTLSVTEAFF
TGTGCCAGCTCGAAATCCCAAACGCTTAGCGTCACTGAAGCTTTCTTT
>-|-|TRBJ1-1|TRBV4-3
CASSPEIVQGRNTEAFF
TGCGCCAGCAGCCCCGAGATCGTCCAGGGGAGGAACACTGAAGCTTTCTTT
>-|-|TRBJ1-1|TRBV4-1
CASSRRGQGRTEAFF
TGCGCCAGCAGCCGAAGGGGCCAGGGCCGGACTGAAGCTTTCTTT
>-|-|TRBJ2-2|TRBV5-4
CASSLVGGAANTGELFF
TGTGCCAGCAGCTTGGTAGGGGGGGCCGCGAACACCGGGGAGCTGTTTTTT
>few|-|TRBJ1-5|TRBV19
CASSGQNNQPQHF
TGTGCCAGTAGTGGACAGAACAATCAGCCCCAGCATTTT
>-|TRBD1|TRBJ1-5|TRBV7-8
CASSLAQGRSNQPQHF
TGTGCCAGCAGCTTAGCACAGGGGCGAAGCAATCAGCCCCAGCATTTT
>-|TRBD1|TRBJ1-1|TRBV6-5
CASSQQGRRTEAFF
TGTGCCAGCAGTCAACAGGGGAGAAGGACTGAAGCTTTCTTT
>-|TRBD2|TRBJ2-2|TRBV6-1
CASSEWASGGGTGELFF
TGTGCCAGCAGTGAATGGGCTAGCGGGGGTGGAACCGGGGAGCTGTTTTTT
>once|-|TRBJ1-6|TRBV30
CAWSEMDFNSPLHF
TGTGCCTGGAGTGAAATGGACTTTAATTCACCCCTCCACTTT
>-|TRBD1|TRBJ1-6|TRBV6-5
CASSNMGQAGSPLHF
TGTGCCAGCAGCAATATGGGACAGGCTGGATCACCCCTCCACTTT
>-|-|TRBJ1-1|TRBV7-2
CASSYGQNTEAFF
TGTGCCAGCAGCTATGGACAGAACACTGAAGCTTTCTTT
>-|-|TRBJ1-2|TRBV18
CASSPFSTGTNYGYTF
TGTGCCAGCTCACCCTTCTCTACAGGGACAAACTATGGCTACACCTTC
>-|-|TRBJ2-2|TRBV12-3/TRBV12-4
CASSLLRELFF
TGTGCCAGCAGTCTCCTCCGGGAGCTGTTTTTT
>-|TRBD1|TRBJ2-7|TRBV15
CATSRDRGTGYEQYF
TGTGCCACCAGCAGAGATCGGGGGACAGGATACGAGCAGTACTTC
>-|TRBD1|TRBJ1-1|TRBV29-1
CSVDDRGRNTEAFF
TGCAGCGTTGACGACAGGGGGCGGAACACTGAAGCTTTCTTT
>-|TRBD2|TRBJ2-5|TRBV5-6
CASSRPLAGAETQYF
TGTGCCAGCAGCAGGCCCCTAGCGGGGGCCGAGACCCAGTACTTC
>-|TRBD1|TRBJ2-7|TRBV7-9
CASSLKGTDAREQYF
TGTGCCAGCAGCTTAAAGGGGACAGACGCGCGCGAGCAGTACTTC
>-|-|TRBJ1-3|TRBV5-1
CASSLVAASSGNTIYF
TGCGCCAGCAGCTTGGTTGCAGCGAGCTCTGGAAACACCATATATTTT
>-|-|TRBJ2-5|TRBV4-3
CASSQDPREETQYF
TGCGCCAGCAGCCAAGATCCACGGGAAGAGACCCAGTACTTC
>-|TRBD1|TRBJ1-1|TRBV30
CAWARGAYTEAFF
TGTGCCTGGGCCAGGGGGGCCTACACTGAAGCTTTCTTT
>-|TRBD1|TRBJ1-2|TRBV5-1
CASSLIPTGGDGYTF
TGCGCCAGCAGCTTAATACCCACAGGGGGCGATGGCTACACCTTC
>-|-|TRBJ2-1|TRBV15
CATSRRGKGGDEQFF
TGTGCCACCAGCAGACGGGGTAAAGGAGGCGATGAGCAGTTCTTC
>once|TRBD2|TRBJ2-2|TRBV2
CASSDRGVMTGELFF
TGTGCCAGCAGTGATCGGGGGGTAATGACCGGGGAGCTGTTTTTT
>-|TRBD2|TRBJ2-3|TRBV4-1
CASSPLAGGAADTQYF
TGCGCCAGCAGCCCCCTAGCGGGGGGCGCTGCAGATACGCAGTATTTT
>-|TRBD1|TRBJ1-2|TRBV15
CATSRGIGTGHYGYTF
TGTGCCACCAGCAGGGGAATCGGGACAGGGCACTATGGCTACACCTTC
>-|-|TRBJ1-5|TRBV6-2/TRBV6-3
CASSYLGVGQPQHF
TGTGCCAGCAGTTACCTCGGGGTAGGCCAGCCCCAGCATTTT
>once|TRBD2|TRBJ2-1|TRBV2
CASSSQVGLAGAYNEQFF
TGTGCCAGCAGCTCTCAGGTGGGACTAGCGGGGGCTTACAATGAGCAGTTCTTC
>once|-|TRBJ2-1|TRBV7-9
CASSPRLGSYNEQFF
TGTGCCAGCAGCCCTCGACTAGGTTCCTACAATGAGCAGTTCTTC
>once|-|TRBJ2-3|TRBV29-1
CSVRQAGADTQYF
TGCAGCGTAAGACAGGCGGGGGCAGATACGCAGTATTTT
>few|TRBD2|TRBJ2-5|TRBV4-3
CASSQGPSGETQYF
TGCGCCAGCAGCCAAGGCCCTAGCGGAGAGACCCAGTACTTC
>-|-|TRBJ2-1|TRBV11-3
CASSREQYNEQFF
TGTGCCAGCAGTCGGGAACAGTACAATGAGCAGTTCTTC
>-|TRBD1|TRBJ2-1|TRBV3-1/TRBV3-2
CASSPRLGTGPHEQFF
TGTGCCAGCAGCCCCCGCCTTGGGACAGGGCCCCATGAGCAGTTCTTC
>few|-|TRBJ2-2|TRBV4-2
CASSLLRGPTGELFF
TGTGCCAGCAGCCTCCTGCGGGGGCCAACCGGGGAGCTGTTTTTT
>-|-|TRBJ2-7|TRBV2
CATLPWAGDSYEQYF
TGTGCCACCTTACCCTGGGCAGGCGATTCCTACGAGCAGTACTTC
>once|TRBD1|TRBJ1-1|TRBV12-3/TRBV12-4
CASSPGQAGWAFF
TGTGCCAGCAGTCCCGGACAGGCGGGGTGGGCTTTCTTT
>-|TRBD1|TRBJ1-3|TRBV6-5
CASRQGSGNTIYF
TGTGCCAGCAGACAGGGGTCTGGAAACACCATATATTTT
>-|-|TRBJ2-3|TRBV6-5
CASSYSRGDLTDTQYF
TGTGCCAGCAGTTACTCTCGCGGGGACCTCACAGATACGCAGTATTTT
>once|-|TRBJ2-7|TRBV3-1/TRBV3-2
CASSLRGSLDEQYF
TGTGCCAGCAGCCTTCGGGGTAGTCTTGACGAGCAGTACTTC
>-|-|TRBJ2-1|TRBV5-1
CASRHEYNEQFF
TGCGCCAGCAGGCACGAGTACAATGAGCAGTTCTTC
>-|TRBD1|TRBJ1-6|TRBV12-3/TRBV12-4
CASRRDRNSPLHF
TGTGCCAGCAGGAGGGACAGAAATTCACCCCTCCACTTT
>-|-|TRBJ2-2|TRBV6-2/TRBV6-3
CASSRAGNTGELFF
TGTGCCAGCAGCCGGGCGGGGAACACCGGGGAGCTGTTTTTT
>-|TRBD2|TRBJ2-7|TRBV11-3
CASSLEPPNFSGGPSYEQYF
TGTGCCAGCAGCTTAGAACCTCCTAATTTTTCGGGAGGGCCCTCCTACGAGCAGTACTTC
>-|-|TRBJ1-2|TRBV5-1
CASSLTGFDGYTF
TGCGCCAGCAGCTTGACAGGGTTCGATGGCTACACCTTC